These T cell receptor beta chains were read from a single sample in a study of PD-L1 blockade in urothelial cancer. The protocol was immunoSEQ multiplex PCR, while the TCRdb copy is restricted to in-frame clones and leaves out a portion. The repertoire includes 56,000 or so clones, roughly 87% of them detected once, and 15% to 19% sits in the top ten. Here the sequenced sample was PBMCs, taken around atezolizumab (anti-PD-L1) treatment. These receptors were obtained from a man aged 70-80 years with urothelial cancer. Both conserved end residues are part of each CDR3. A D gene is named only where the DNA matches it firmly. Not every row has a clone size; where given, it reads once, few, many or a size class.

v_call	clone_size	d_call	j_call	cdr3_aa	cdr3_nt
TRBV29-1	NA	NA	TRBJ1-1	CSVQITRDKAFF	TGCAGCGTTCAGATAACCCGGGACAAGGCTTTCTTT
TRBV5-6	NA	NA	TRBJ2-2	CASSFGPSELFF	TGTGCCAGCAGTTTTGGCCCCTCGGAGCTGTTTTTT
TRBV5-1	NA	NA	TRBJ2-3	CASSSYTDTQYF	TGCGCCAGCAGCTCGTACACAGATACGCAGTATTTT
TRBV5-1	once	NA	TRBJ2-3	CASSFQEHITDTQYF	TGCGCCAGCAGCTTCCAGGAACACATCACAGATACGCAGTATTTT
TRBV7-9	NA	NA	TRBJ2-2	CASSSTDSNTGELFF	TGTGCCAGCAGCTCGACAGATTCGAACACCGGGGAGCTGTTTTTT
TRBV7-8	few	NA	TRBJ2-7	CASSPDSSSYEQYF	TGTGCCAGCAGCCCAGACAGCAGCTCCTACGAGCAGTACTTC
TRBV5-4	NA	NA	TRBJ2-7	CASSWAGAGEQYF	TGTGCCAGCAGCTGGGCAGGGGCGGGCGAGCAGTACTTC
TRBV5-3	NA	TRBD2	TRBJ2-3	CARSLGLAGETRPSTDTQYF	TGTGCCAGAAGCTTAGGTCTAGCGGGAGAGACCCGCCCTAGCACAGATACGCAGTATTTT
TRBV19	NA	NA	TRBJ2-2	CASTGEAFGELFF	TGTGCCAGTACGGGAGAAGCGTTCGGGGAGCTGTTTTTT
TRBV2	NA	TRBD2	TRBJ2-3	CASSELTSGTGDTQYF	TGTGCCAGCAGTGAATTGACTAGCGGGACTGGAGATACGCAGTATTTT
TRBV5-8	NA	NA	TRBJ1-2	CASSLEGIPNYGYTF	TGTGCCAGCAGCTTGGAGGGGATACCTAACTATGGCTACACCTTC
TRBV6-6	NA	TRBD1	TRBJ2-7	CASSKDRAYEQYF	TGTGCCAGCAGTAAGGACAGGGCATACGAGCAGTACTTC
TRBV4-1	NA	NA	TRBJ1-1	CASSQQQQGNTEAFF	TGCGCCAGCAGCCAGCAACAACAGGGGAACACTGAAGCTTTCTTT
TRBV30	NA	NA	TRBJ1-1	CAWNRARDTEAFF	TGTGCCTGGAACAGGGCGCGGGACACTGAAGCTTTCTTT
TRBV5-1	NA	TRBD1	TRBJ1-4	CASSLGQGGEKLFF	TGCGCCAGCAGCTTGGGACAGGGTGGCGAAAAACTGTTTTTT
TRBV5-6	NA	TRBD1	TRBJ1-1	CASSLVAGTGVNTEAFF	TGTGCCAGCAGCTTGGTCGCCGGGACAGGGGTAAACACTGAAGCTTTCTTT
TRBV29-1	NA	NA	TRBJ1-2	CSAGRGYGYTF	TGCAGCGCCGGCAGGGGTTATGGCTACACCTTC
TRBV5-1	NA	TRBD1	TRBJ1-2	CASSSPGQGSSYGYTF	TGCGCCAGCAGCTCCCCGGGACAGGGGAGTAGCTATGGCTACACCTTC
TRBV11-3	NA	NA	TRBJ1-1	CASSLEVGATEAFF	TGTGCCAGCAGCTTAGAGGTTGGGGCAACTGAAGCTTTCTTT
TRBV7-9	NA	TRBD1	TRBJ1-1	CASSPRDRAPGGAEAFF	TGTGCCAGCAGTCCTCGGGACAGGGCCCCCGGCGGCGCTGAAGCTTTCTTT
TRBV5-1	NA	NA	TRBJ2-5	CASSFFRAQETQYF	TGCGCCAGCAGCTTTTTCAGGGCCCAAGAGACCCAGTACTTC
TRBV5-4	NA	NA	TRBJ1-2	CASSFGQLNYGYTF	TGTGCCAGCAGCTTTGGACAGCTTAACTATGGCTACACCTTC
TRBV2	NA	TRBD2	TRBJ2-1	CASTEGSGRSQSSYNEQFF	TGTGCCAGCACCGAAGGTAGCGGGAGGTCCCAGAGCTCCTACAATGAGCAGTTCTTC
TRBV28	NA	TRBD1	TRBJ1-2	CASRKTGGRFYGYTF	TGTGCCAGCAGAAAAACAGGGGGCAGGTTCTATGGCTACACCTTC
TRBV2	NA	TRBD1	TRBJ2-1	CASRAGQGGNEQFF	TGTGCCAGCAGGGCGGGACAGGGGGGCAATGAGCAGTTCTTC
TRBV19	NA	NA	TRBJ1-1	CASGDTVNTEAFF	TGTGCCAGTGGGGACACTGTGAACACTGAAGCTTTCTTT
TRBV4-2	NA	TRBD1	TRBJ2-1	CASSRGQGTYNEQFF	TGTGCCAGCAGCCGCGGACAGGGGACCTACAATGAGCAGTTCTTC
TRBV5-6	NA	NA	TRBJ2-1	CASSLVDRYNEQFF	TGTGCCAGCAGCTTGGTCGACAGATACAATGAGCAGTTCTTC
TRBV6-4	NA	TRBD1	TRBJ2-3	CASSDSDRDTQYF	TGTGCCAGCAGTGACTCGGACAGGGATACGCAGTATTTT
TRBV5-3	NA	TRBD1	TRBJ2-7	CARSLRRDRAYEQYF	TGTGCCAGAAGCCTGCGCCGGGACAGGGCCTACGAGCAGTACTTC
TRBV27	NA	NA	TRBJ1-2	CASSPTQGAFRGYTF	TGTGCCAGCAGCCCCACACAGGGCGCTTTCCGCGGCTACACCTTC
TRBV7-2	NA	TRBD2	TRBJ2-1	CASSASEREWRYNEQFF	TGTGCCAGCAGCGCCTCGGAGCGGGAGTGGAGGTACAATGAGCAGTTCTTC
TRBV19	NA	TRBD1	TRBJ2-3	CASRDRGTDTQYF	TGTGCCAGTAGGGACAGGGGAACAGATACGCAGTATTTT
TRBV6-5	NA	NA	TRBJ1-4	CASSWGRGGEKLFF	TGTGCCAGCAGTTGGGGGAGGGGAGGGGAAAAACTGTTTTTT